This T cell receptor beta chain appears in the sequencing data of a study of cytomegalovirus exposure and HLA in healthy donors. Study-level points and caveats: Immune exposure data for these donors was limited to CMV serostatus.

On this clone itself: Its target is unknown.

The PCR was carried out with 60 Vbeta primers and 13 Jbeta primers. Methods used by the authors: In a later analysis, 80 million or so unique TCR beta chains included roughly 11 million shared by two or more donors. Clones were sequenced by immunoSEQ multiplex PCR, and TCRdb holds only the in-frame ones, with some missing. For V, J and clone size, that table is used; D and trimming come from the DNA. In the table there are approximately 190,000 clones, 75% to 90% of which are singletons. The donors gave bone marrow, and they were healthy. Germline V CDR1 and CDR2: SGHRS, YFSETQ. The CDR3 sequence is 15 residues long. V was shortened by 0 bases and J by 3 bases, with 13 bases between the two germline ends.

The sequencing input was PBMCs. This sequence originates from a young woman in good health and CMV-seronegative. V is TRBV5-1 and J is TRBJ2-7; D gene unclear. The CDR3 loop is CASSLGGRLVYEQYF. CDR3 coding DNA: TGCGCCAGCAGCTTGGGAGGCCGTCTGGTCTACGAGCAGTACTTC.